This TCR beta chain was identified in a study of T-cell memory formation after mild COVID-19. Study information: Most TCR clusters belonged to a single donor. Broader study findings: Prior to infection, memory already included some responding clones, suggesting cross-reactive memory joined. Whereas later expanders leaned CD4+, clones contracting day 15 to 85 showed a balanced CD4/CD8 makeup.

TCRdb used MiXCR to reprocess the 5' RACE reads, holding one entry per CDR3 protein. Altogether around 500,000 distinct CDR3 sequences are present, 18% being singletons, with the ten largest covering 9% to 15%. In this sample, this clonotype turned up a few times. What it binds is unknown. Source material: PBMCs or a T cell subset sorted from them (not recorded which). The clonotype comes from an adult woman who had mild COVID-19 (a few samples of this study predate the infection). Cell type and time point are not known.

For the CDR3, the DNA is TGTGCCAGCAGTGGGCCAGGGGGCGCGGGCTCCTACAATGAGCAGTTCTTC. Translating it yields CASSGPGGAGSYNEQFF. The chain has TRBV12-3 or TRBV12-4 and TRBJ2-1; 8 bases are a match to TRBD1. The CDR3 is 17 residues long. J gave up 0 bases and V 5 bases, and 9 bases lay outside the gene matches.